A single T cell receptor (beta chain) is shown here with its context. What it binds is not known. Germline V lookup: CDR1 KGHSH, CDR2 LQKENI. V lost 0 bases, J lost 5 bases, and 3 bases stayed unmatched. The CDR3 runs 16 residues. The sample belongs to a study of shared clonotypes between healthy human individuals. Study in general: The study drew on a couple of women and a few men aged 18 to 49 as donors.

Donors were Caucasian adults residing in Nashville, Tennessee, USA. Profiling relied on immunoSEQ multiplex PCR, and the TCRdb table lists in-frame clones only, not all of them. The table includes approximately 1,500,000 clones, approximately 98% detected once. Study-level points and caveats: Generally, estimated richness proved larger in naive subsets than it did in memory subsets. Enrolling few donors narrowed the genetic and exposure-history diversity that was represented.

V gene TRBV18 combines with J gene TRBJ2-2, with 10 positions matching TRBD1. The source is a man aged 25-40 years in good health. The specimen was naive CD4+ T cells sorted from blood. Subset here: CD45RA+ positively selected. CDR3 coding DNA: TGTGCCAGCTCACCACCGACAGGGGGCAGGACCGGGGAGCTGTTTTTT. This gives the protein CASSPPTGGRTGELFF.